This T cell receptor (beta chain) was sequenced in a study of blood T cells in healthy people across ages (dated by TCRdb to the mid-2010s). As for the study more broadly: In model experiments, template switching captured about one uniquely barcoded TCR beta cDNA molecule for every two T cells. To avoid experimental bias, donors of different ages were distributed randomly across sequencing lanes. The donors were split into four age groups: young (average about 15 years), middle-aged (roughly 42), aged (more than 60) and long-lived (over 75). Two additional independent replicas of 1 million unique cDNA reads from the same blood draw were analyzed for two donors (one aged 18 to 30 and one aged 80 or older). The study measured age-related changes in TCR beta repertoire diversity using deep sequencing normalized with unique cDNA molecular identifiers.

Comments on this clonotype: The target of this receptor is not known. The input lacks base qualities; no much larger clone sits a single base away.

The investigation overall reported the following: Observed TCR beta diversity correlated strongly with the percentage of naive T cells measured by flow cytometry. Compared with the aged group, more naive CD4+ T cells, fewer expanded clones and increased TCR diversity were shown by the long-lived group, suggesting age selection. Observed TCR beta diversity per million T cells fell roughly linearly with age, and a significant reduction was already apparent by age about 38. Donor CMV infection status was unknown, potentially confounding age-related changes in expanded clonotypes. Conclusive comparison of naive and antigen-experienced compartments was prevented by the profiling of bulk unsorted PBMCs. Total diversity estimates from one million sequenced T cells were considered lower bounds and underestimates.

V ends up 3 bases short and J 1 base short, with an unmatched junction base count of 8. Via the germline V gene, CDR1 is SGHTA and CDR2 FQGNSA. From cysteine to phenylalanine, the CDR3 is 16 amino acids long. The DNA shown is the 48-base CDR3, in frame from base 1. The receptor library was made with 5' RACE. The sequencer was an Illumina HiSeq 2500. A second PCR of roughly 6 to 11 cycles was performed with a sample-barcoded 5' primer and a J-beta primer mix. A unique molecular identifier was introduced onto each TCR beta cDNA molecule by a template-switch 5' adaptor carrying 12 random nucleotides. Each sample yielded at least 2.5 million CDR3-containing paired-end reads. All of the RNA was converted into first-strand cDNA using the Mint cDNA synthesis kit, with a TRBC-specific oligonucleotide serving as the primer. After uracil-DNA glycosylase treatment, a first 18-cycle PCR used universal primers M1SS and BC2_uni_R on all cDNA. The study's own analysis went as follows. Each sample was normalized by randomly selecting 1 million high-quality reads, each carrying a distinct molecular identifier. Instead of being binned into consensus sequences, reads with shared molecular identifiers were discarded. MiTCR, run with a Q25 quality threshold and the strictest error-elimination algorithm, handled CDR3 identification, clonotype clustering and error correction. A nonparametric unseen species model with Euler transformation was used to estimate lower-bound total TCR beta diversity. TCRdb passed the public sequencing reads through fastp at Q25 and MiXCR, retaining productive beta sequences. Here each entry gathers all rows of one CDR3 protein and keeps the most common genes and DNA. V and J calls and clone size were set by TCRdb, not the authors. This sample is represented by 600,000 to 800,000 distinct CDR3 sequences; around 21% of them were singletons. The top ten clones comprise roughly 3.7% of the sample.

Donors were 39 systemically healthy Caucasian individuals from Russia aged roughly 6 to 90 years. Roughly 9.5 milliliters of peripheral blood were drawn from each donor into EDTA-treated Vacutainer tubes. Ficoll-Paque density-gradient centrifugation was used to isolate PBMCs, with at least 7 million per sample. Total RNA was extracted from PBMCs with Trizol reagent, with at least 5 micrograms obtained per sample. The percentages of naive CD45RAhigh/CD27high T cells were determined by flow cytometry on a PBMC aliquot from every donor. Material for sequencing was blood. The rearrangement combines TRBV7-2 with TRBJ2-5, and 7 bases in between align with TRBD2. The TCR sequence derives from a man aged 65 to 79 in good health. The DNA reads TGTGCCAGCAGCTTGATGCTAGCGGTAACCCAAGAGACCCAGTACTTC. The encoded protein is CASSLMLAVTQETQYF.